This is a list of T cell receptor beta chains from one sample in a study of cytomegalovirus exposure and HLA in healthy donors. The data were produced by immunoSEQ multiplex PCR, yet TCRdb's version contains in-frame clones alone and is incomplete. The table has roughly 120,000 clones, approximately 68% seen once. The sample was PBMCs. The receptors come from a man aged 25 to 40 in good health and CMV-seropositive. Each CDR3 is given with its conserved first and last residue. The D gene is left open where the match is weak. Rows give clone size only sometimes, using once, few, many, or a class for an expanded clone.

v_call	cdr3_length	d_call	clone_size	j_call	cdr3_aa	cdr3_nt
TRBV7-9	18	NA	NA	TRBJ2-7	CASSLAWGETHKSYEQYF	TGTGCCAGCAGCTTAGCTTGGGGGGAGACTCACAAATCCTACGAGCAGTACTTC
TRBV7-3	13	NA	few	TRBJ2-3	CASSLNRVDTQYF	TGTGCCAGCAGCTTAAATCGCGTTGATACGCAGTATTTT
TRBV19	15	TRBD2	NA	TRBJ2-7	CASSIARTSGYEQYF	TGTGCCAGTAGTATCGCCCGGACTAGCGGTTACGAGCAGTACTTC
TRBV7-6	18	TRBD2	NA	TRBJ2-5	CASSPLVAGDPRGETQYF	TGTGCCAGCAGCCCTTTGGTAGCGGGAGACCCCAGGGGAGAGACCCAGTACTTC
TRBV27	14	NA	NA	TRBJ2-2	CASSLFGTAGGLFF	TGTGCCAGCAGTTTGTTCGGGACAGCCGGGGGGCTGTTTTTT
TRBV4-3	15	TRBD2	NA	TRBJ2-1	CASSQTGLAGDEQFF	TGCGCCAGCAGCCAAACGGGACTAGCGGGGGATGAGCAGTTCTTC
TRBV4-1	15	NA	NA	TRBJ1-4	CASSQAQQGGEKLFF	TGTGCCAGCAGCCAAGCCCAGCAGGGAGGGGAAAAACTGTTTTTT
TRBV5-4	15	TRBD2	NA	TRBJ2-1	CASSSGTSLDNEQFF	TGTGCCAGCAGCTCAGGGACTAGCTTAGACAATGAGCAGTTCTTC
TRBV6-1	15	NA	once	TRBJ1-4	CASSPGTYYNEKLFF	TGTGCCAGCAGTCCCGGGACATATTATAATGAAAAACTGTTTTTT
TRBV7-2	13	NA	NA	TRBJ2-2	CASSFISAGELFF	TGTGCCAGCAGCTTTATTTCGGCCGGGGAGCTGTTTTTT
TRBV7-9	15	NA	NA	TRBJ1-2	CASSVGPGANYGYTF	TGTGCCAGCTCGGTGGGGCCAGGAGCTAACTATGGCTACACCTTC
TRBV5-1	17	NA	NA	TRBJ2-1	CATSTGLGGFDYNEQFF	TGCGCCACCTCGACAGGACTAGGCGGGTTTGACTACAATGAGCAGTTCTTC
TRBV11-2	14	NA	NA	TRBJ2-1	CASSLLSAYNEQFF	TGTGCCAGCAGCTTACTCTCCGCGTACAATGAGCAGTTCTTC
TRBV5-1	15	TRBD2	NA	TRBJ2-2	CASSPGLAGTGELFF	TGCGCCAGCAGCCCGGGACTAGCAGGTACCGGGGAGCTGTTTTTT
TRBV5-4	15	NA	few	TRBJ1-3	CASSLNAGAGNTIYF	TGTGCCAGCAGCTTGAACGCGGGGGCCGGAAACACCATATATTTT
TRBV7-2	17	TRBD1	NA	TRBJ1-2	CASSLAPLGQGSYGYTF	TGTGCCAGCAGCTTAGCGCCCCTCGGACAGGGGAGCTATGGCTACACCTTC
TRBV6-6	14	TRBD2	NA	TRBJ2-5	CASSYRLAKETQYF	TGTGCCAGCAGTTACCGACTAGCGAAAGAGACCCAGTACTTC
TRBV29-1	16	TRBD2	NA	TRBJ2-3	CSVLASGGVGTDTQYF	TGCAGCGTCCTGGCGTCGGGGGGAGTCGGCACAGATACGCAGTATTTT
TRBV2	17	TRBD1	NA	TRBJ1-4	CASSEAGTGGGYEKLFF	TGTGCCAGCAGTGAAGCGGGGACAGGGGGCGGGTATGAAAAACTGTTTTTT
TRBV2	12	NA	NA	TRBJ2-3	CASSRGTDTQYF	TGTGCCAGCAGCCGCGGCACAGATACGCAGTATTTT
TRBV7-9	16	TRBD2	NA	TRBJ2-1	CASSLSLAGSYNEQFF	TGTGCCAGCAGCTTAAGCTTAGCGGGATCCTACAATGAGCAGTTCTTC
TRBV5-1	17	TRBD2	few	TRBJ2-3	CASSLVTSGRAIDTQYF	TGCGCCAGCAGCTTGGTTACTAGCGGGAGGGCCATAGATACGCAGTATTTT
TRBV1	20	NA	NA	TRBJ1-3	CTSSQVGQGCPLESGNTIYF	TGCACCAGCAGCCAAGTTGGACAGGGTTGCCCCTTGGAGTCTGGAAACACCATATATTTT